This TCR beta chain was observed in a study of OX40 agonist ivuxolimab in advanced cancers. Clones were read by immunoSEQ multiplex PCR, and TCRdb kept only the in-frame ones, dropping some. The table shows 46,000 or so clones, with roughly 90% occurring only once. Turning to this clone: Its target is unknown.

Trimming pared 3 bases from V and 8 bases from J, leaving 11 bases between. Germline loops: CDR1 SGDLS, CDR2 YYNGEE. This CDR3 is 12 amino acids long. Study-wide points: On average, a greater number of expanded clones characterised CD8+ T cells relative to CD4+.

The origin of this receptor is an adult with an advanced solid tumor such as melanoma, head and neck, liver or kidney cancer. The chain carries TRBV9 and TRBJ1-2, with no clear D. The material was CD4+ or CD8+ T cells sorted from blood, obtained in a trial of the OX40 agonist ivuxolimab. The CDR3 loop is CASSEMDGGYTF. CDR3 nucleotides: TGTGCCAGCAGCGAGATGGATGGGGGCTACACCTTC.